The subject of this entry is one T cell receptor beta chain. TCRdb passed the PCR reads through MiXCR, listing each CDR3 protein once. Of 15,000 or so distinct CDR3 sequences in the sample, about 50% were seen once. This sample stems from a study of tumor-infiltrating lymphocytes in oesophageal squamous cell carcinoma. The CDR3 length is 17 residues. Looked up from germline, CDR1 is SGHTA and CDR2 is FQGNSA. V was clipped by 1 base and J by 1 base; unmatched bases: 7. This sequence joins TRBV7-2 and TRBJ2-3, with 8 nucleotides matching TRBD2. The receptor's source is a female donor with esophageal squamous cell carcinoma. The material sequenced was normal esophageal tissue next to the tumor. CDR3 bases: TGTGCCAGCAGCTTAGTTCGGGAGGGGGACGGCACAGATACGCAGTATTTT. Translated: CASSLVREGDGTDTQYF.